What follows are 20 T cell receptor beta chains derived from one specimen sequenced in a study of T-cell memory formation after mild COVID-19. From the 5' RACE reads, TCRdb called clonotypes with MiXCR, one entry per CDR3 protein. The profile shows about 210,000 distinct CDR3 sequences, under 12% of them singletons. The specimen was PBMCs or a T cell subset sorted from them (not recorded which). Every receptor here comes from a man younger than 35 who had mild COVID-19 (a few samples of this study predate the infection). Cell type and time point are not known.

This clonotype was detected only a few times. This sequence joins TRBV7-2 and TRBJ2-1; D not resolved. This CDR3 is 13 amino acids long. The germline V gene encodes CDR1 SGHTA and CDR2 FQGNSA. Trimming shortened V by 5 bases and J by 0 bases, and 5 bases separated the two germline ends. The CDR3 here is CASSAPSYNEQFF. CDR3 DNA: TGTGCCAGCAGCGCCCCCTCCTACAATGAGCAGTTCTTC.

This clonotype came up a few times. This rearrangement joins TRBV7-2 to TRBJ2-5; TRBD2 aligns across 9 bases. Germline assignment: CDR1 SGHTA and CDR2 FQGNSA. J was trimmed by 5 bases and V by 7 bases; bases with no gene match: 8. The CDR3 runs to 14 residues. CDR3 in amino acids: CASKAGGPSETQYF. CDR3 bases: TGTGCCAGCAAGGCGGGGGGGCCGTCGGAGACCCAGTACTTC.

The genes are TRBV11-2 and TRBJ2-7; D not certain. The germline V gene has CDR1 SGHAT and CDR2 FQNNGV. The V and J ends lost 0 bases and 1 base respectively, with 7 bases between them. The CDR3 consists of 14 residues. CDR3 sequence: CASSLERTSYEQYV. Here the CDR3 DNA reads TGTGCCAGCAGCTTAGAGAGGACGTCCTACGAGCAGTACGTC.

This clonotype has a handful of counts. The V gene is TRBV4-3, the J gene TRBJ1-2, with D maybe TRBD1 (5 bases). Trimming removed 1 base from V and 4 bases from J, with 13 bases in between. Germline values: CDR1 LGHNA, CDR2 YSLEER. CDR3 length: 15 residues. CDR3 nucleotides: TGCGCCAGCAGCCAAGCCGCCGGGGCCGGCTATGGCTACACCTTC. Protein product: CASSQAAGAGYGYTF.

This chain links TRBV5-1 with TRBJ1-1; D is undetermined. The CDR3 extends over 15 amino acids. Looked up from germline, CDR1 is SGHRS and CDR2 is YFSETQ. Trimming cost V 0 bases and J 5 bases, with 14 bases left between them. In DNA form, the CDR3 reads TGCGCCAGCAGCTTGGTACCCCTTGGGAGGACTGAAGCTTTCTTT. This translates into CASSLVPLGRTEAFF.

At least ten counts were recorded for this clonotype. The V and J genes are TRBV20-1 and TRBJ1-2; 7 bases line up with TRBD1. J gave up 7 bases and V 0 bases, and 14 bases lay outside the gene matches. Germline V CDR1 and CDR2: DFQATT, SNEGSKA (reference sequence). CDR3 length: 16 residues. CDR3 sequence reads: CSARDLGQALKGGYTF. CDR3 nucleotides: TGCAGTGCTAGAGATCTCGGACAGGCGCTGAAAGGTGGCTACACCTTC.

DNA of the CDR3: TGTGCCAGCAGTGAGGGTTATCGTGGAAACACCATATATTTT. It codes for CASSEGYRGNTIYF. The chain has TRBV25-1 and TRBJ1-3; D call uncertain. Germline loops: CDR1 MGHDK, CDR2 SYGVNS. V lost 3 bases and J lost 3, with 9 bases in between. This CDR3 has 14 residues.

The chain carries TRBV18 and TRBJ1-1; D is uncertain. Germline-derived CDR1 and CDR2 are KGHSH and LQKENI. With 3 bases removed from V and 1 base from J, the gap between germline ends came to 3 bases. This CDR3 is 12 amino acids long. The CDR3 bases are TGTGCCAGCTCACCGTCGAACACTGAAGCTTTCTTT. This gives the protein CASSPSNTEAFF. Supplemented by reference TRBV18 and TRBJ1-1, the full variable domain reads NAGVMQNPRHLVRRRGQEARLRCSPMKGHSHVYWYRQLPEEGLKFMVYLQKENIIDESGMPKERFSAEFPKEGPSILRIQQVVRGDSAAYFCASSPSNTEAFFGQGTRLTVV.

This clonotype showed up just a few times. The chain carries TRBV27 and TRBJ1-4, with TRBD1 as a possible D gene (5 bases). From germline, CDR1 is MNHEY and CDR2 SMNVEV (reference sequence). The CDR3 has 12 residues. Deletions cut 5 bases from V and 8 bases from J, with 9 bases between. The CDR3 DNA sequence: TGTGCCAGCAGTCCAGGGAAAGAAAAACTGTTTTTT. Residues: CASSPGKEKLFF.

This clonotype was counted many times. This chain connects TRBV18 to TRBJ2-3; the D gene is possibly TRBD2 (6 bases). The CDR3 covers 15 residues. Trimming cost V 0 bases and J 3 bases, with 10 bases left between them. Looked up from germline, CDR1 is KGHSH and CDR2 is LQKENI. This chain's CDR3 is CASSPPRGGTDTQYF. The CDR3 nucleotides read TGTGCCAGCTCACCACCTAGAGGAGGGACAGATACGCAGTATTTT. Based on the CDR3 plus reference TRBV18 and TRBJ2-3, the full variable domain is NAGVMQNPRHLVRRRGQEARLRCSPMKGHSHVYWYRQLPEEGLKFMVYLQKENIIDESGMPKERFSAEFPKEGPSILRIQQVVRGDSAAYFCASSPPRGGTDTQYFGPGTRLTVL.

This clonotype occurred a few times. This chain joins TRBV18 and TRBJ1-2; possibly TRBD1 for D (5 bases). This CDR3 comprises 13 residues. Germline V CDR1 and CDR2: KGHSH, LQKENI. V was shortened by 2 bases and J by 2 bases, with 6 bases between the two germline ends. In DNA, the CDR3 is TGTGCCAGCTCACCATCAGGGAACTATGGCTACACCTTC. As protein: CASSPSGNYGYTF.

V usage is TRBV7-2 and J usage is TRBJ1-6; possible D gene TRBD1, 6 bases. CDR3 length: 15 amino acids. Trimming took off 0 bases at V and 10 bases at J, with 13 bases between the two ends. The V gene's germline CDR1 is SGHTA and CDR2 FQGNSA. CDR3 in amino acids: CASSLAGGGLSPLHF. In DNA form, the CDR3 reads TGTGCCAGCAGCTTAGCGGGTGGGGGGCTGTCACCCCTCCACTTT.

The rearrangement uses TRBV5-1 and TRBJ2-3; 12 bases agree with TRBD2. There are 15 residues in the CDR3. Germline lookup yields CDR1 SGHRS and CDR2 YFSETQ. With 2 bases clipped from V and 5 bases from J, the junction kept 3 bases outside the gene matches. The CDR3 nucleotides are TGCGCCAGCAGCTTTTCTAGCGGGGGGGAAGATACGCAGTATTTT. This encodes CASSFSSGGEDTQYF.

This chain connects TRBV7-3 to TRBJ1-3; D remains unclear. This CDR3 is 14 amino acids long. V was trimmed by 1 base and J by 3 bases, leaving 7 bases between them. Per germline, CDR1 SGHTA and CDR2 FQGTGA. Here the CDR3 reads CASSLMAGGNTIYF. The DNA of the CDR3 is TGTGCCAGCAGCTTAATGGCAGGTGGAAACACCATATATTTT.

The J gene is TRBJ1-1, the V gene TRBV5-1; possibly TRBD1 for D (6 bases). Germline CDR1 is SGHRS and CDR2 is YFSETQ. V lost 1 base and J 4 bases, leaving 11 bases between the germline ends. The CDR3 consists of 14 residues. The CDR3 loop reads CASSLRGAGTEAFF. The CDR3 region has the DNA TGCGCCAGCAGCTTGAGGGGGGCAGGCACTGAAGCTTTCTTT.

V is TRBV6-5 and J is TRBJ1-5, with 8 bases matching TRBD1. With 5 bases clipped from V and 5 bases from J, the junction kept 5 bases outside the gene matches. Germline V gene data show CDR1 as MNHEY and CDR2 as SVGAGI. The CDR3 extends over 14 amino acids. CDR3 in amino acids: CASSKRTGHQPQHF. The CDR3 region has the DNA TGTGCCAGCAGTAAGCGGACAGGGCATCAGCCCCAGCATTTT.

Only a few counts were recorded for this clonotype. A junction boundary mismatches the germline segment, possibly from a read error. The rearrangement links TRBV6-5 to TRBJ2-7, with TRBD2 matching over 12 bases. Germline loops: CDR1 MNHEY, CDR2 SVGAGI. The CDR3 runs to 16 residues. The CDR3: CASSNSLAGGHYEQYF. The CDR3, as DNA: TGTGCCAGCAGTAACTCCCTAGCGGGGGGGCACTACGAGCAGTACTTC.

The table lists this clonotype with many counts. In nucleotides, the CDR3 is TGCGCCAGCAGCTCCTTCGGACAGGGCTACACTGAAGCTTTCTTT. Translated, it gives CASSSFGQGYTEAFF. V usage is TRBV5-1 and J usage is TRBJ1-1; 8 bases agree with TRBD1. The ends lost 3 bases at V and 3 bases at J; junction bases unmatched: 7. The CDR3 has 15 residues. Germline V gives CDR1 SGHRS, CDR2 YFSETQ.

This clonotype was counted once. The genes are TRBV18 and TRBJ2-7, with 8 bases that match TRBD1. CDR1 and CDR2 from the germline V gene are KGHSH and LQKENI. The CDR3 extends over 14 amino acids. The junction had 5 bases not matched to a gene; V was cut back by 2 bases and J by 5 bases. This CDR3 reads CASSPTGGGHEQYV. The CDR3 nucleotides read TGTGCCAGCTCACCAACAGGGGGTGGGCACGAGCAGTACGTC.

The chain joins TRBV4-1 to TRBJ2-1, with 7 bases lining up with TRBD2. From germline, CDR1 is MGHRA and CDR2 YSYEKL. This CDR3 comprises 16 residues. The ends lost 2 bases at V and 0 bases at J; junction bases unmatched: 4. The CDR3 reads CASSQPRGSSYNEQFF. The CDR3 DNA reads as TGCGCCAGCAGCCAACCGCGGGGGAGCTCCTACAATGAGCAGTTCTTC.